The 9 T cell receptor beta chains in this list originate from one sample, sequenced in a study of blood T cell repertoires in COVID-19. The protocol was immunoSEQ multiplex PCR, while the TCRdb copy is restricted to in-frame clones and leaves out a portion. The table shows a few hundred thousand clones, with approximately 81% occurring only once. Material for sequencing was peripheral blood. Receptor source: a woman aged 80 or over with acute or convalescent COVID-19.

The V gene is TRBV6-4, the J gene TRBJ1-1, with D possibly matching TRBD1 (5 bases). CDR1 and CDR2 (germline): MRHNA, SNTAGT. The germline V and J ends were trimmed by 3 bases and 5 bases, with 16 bases remaining between them. The CDR3 extends over 15 amino acids. The CDR3 spells CASSEPLTGGTEAFF. DNA of the CDR3: TGTGCCAGCAGTGAACCTTTAACAGGAGGGACTGAAGCTTTCTTT.

The genes are TRBV5-4 and TRBJ1-2; D is unresolved. This CDR3 is 14 amino acids long. Germline V gene data show CDR1 as SGHNT and CDR2 as YYREEE (reference sequence). The germline V and J ends were trimmed by 1 base and 1 base, with 8 bases remaining between them. CDR3 DNA sequence: TGTGCCAGCAGCTTGTCCGGGAATAACTATGGCTACACCTTC. It yields the protein CASSLSGNNYGYTF. Filled out from reference TRBV5-4 and TRBJ1-2, the complete variable domain reads ETGVTQSPTHLIKTRGQQVTLRCSSQSGHNTVSWYQQALGQGPQFIFQYYREEENGRGNFPPRFSGLQFPNYSSELNVNALELDDSALYLCASSLSGNNYGYTFGSGTRLTVV.

The V and J genes are TRBV9 and TRBJ2-7, with D perhaps TRBD1 (7 bases). This CDR3 is 16 amino acids long. V lost 3 bases, J lost 0 bases, and 16 bases lay in between. Germline CDR1 reads SGDLS; CDR2 reads YYNGEE. The CDR3 spells CASSGGVRDSSYEQYF. The CDR3 DNA sequence: TGTGCCAGCAGCGGCGGGGTCCGGGACAGCTCCTACGAGCAGTACTTC.

The chain links TRBV9 to TRBJ2-5, with D unresolved. CDR1 is SGDLS, CDR2 YYNGEE, per germline. The CDR3 consists of 15 residues. The V end was cut by 0 bases, the J end by 1 base, with 10 bases between. The CDR3 here is CASSVAVGVQETQYF. The CDR3 DNA reads TGTGCCAGCAGCGTAGCTGTTGGAGTCCAAGAGACCCAGTACTTC.

The chain employs TRBV27 and TRBJ2-1, with TRBD2 identical over 11 bases. This CDR3 is built from 16 residues. The germline V gene has CDR1 MNHEY and CDR2 SMNVEV (reference sequence). J lost 4 bases, V lost 3 bases, and 5 bases had no gene match. The chain's CDR3 is CASSFLSGGAYNEQFF. The CDR3 bases are TGTGCCAGCAGTTTCCTTAGCGGGGGGGCTTACAATGAGCAGTTCTTC.

J is TRBJ2-7 and V is TRBV11-1, with TRBD1 matching over 8 bases. This CDR3 contains 14 residues. CDR1 SGHAT and CDR2 FQDESV come from the germline V gene (reference sequence). V lost 5 bases to trimming and J lost 2 bases; unmatched junction nucleotides: 5. CDR3 residues: CASSLMTGAYEQYF. For the CDR3, the DNA is TGTGCCAGCAGCCTGATGACAGGGGCCTACGAGCAGTACTTC.

The V gene is TRBV7-9, the J gene TRBJ2-5; 11 nucleotides line up with TRBD2. Looked up from germline, CDR1 is SEHNR and CDR2 is FQNEAQ (reference sequence). The trim removed 5 bases at V and 2 bases at J, leaving 7 bases unmatched. This CDR3 contains 16 residues. The CDR3 spells CASSGGPSGGQETQYF. The CDR3 DNA follows: TGTGCCAGCAGCGGAGGGCCTAGCGGGGGGCAAGAGACCCAGTACTTC.

The chain recombines TRBV5-6 with TRBJ2-1, with D possibly matching TRBD2 (6 bases). Germline lookup yields CDR1 SGHDT and CDR2 YYEEEE. The length of the CDR3 is 12 residues. Trimming removed 4 bases from V and 8 bases from J, with 10 bases in between. CDR3 protein: CASSVGSDEQFF. CDR3 in DNA: TGTGCCAGCAGCGTCGGGAGCGATGAGCAGTTCTTC.

This clone has only one observation. The chain combines TRBV12-3 or TRBV12-4 with TRBJ2-6; no clear D. CDR3 size: 13 residues. Trimming removed 6 bases at V and 4 bases at J, with 7 bases between. As DNA, the CDR3 is TGTGCCAGCAGGCCCGGGGGGGCCAACGTCCTGACTTTC. Amino acid sequence: CASRPGGANVLTF.